One sample yielded the 12 T cell receptor beta chains listed below, sequenced in a study of yellow fever vaccine responses in identical twins. TCRdb re-called the RT-PCR reads with MiXCR, one entry per CDR3 protein. This sample has about 3,000 distinct CDR3 sequences, with approximately 82% found just once. Source: T cells from blood (PBMCs), unsorted or a sorted subset (not recorded which), taken before or after yellow fever vaccination (not recorded which). The receptors here all came from a woman aged 18-29 years who received the yellow fever vaccine.

For the CDR3, the DNA is TGTGCCAGCAGCTTAGGGTCCGGTGTCACAGATACGCAGTATTTT. Amino acid sequence: CASSLGSGVTDTQYF. This sequence joins TRBV11-2 and TRBJ2-3; D is unclear. Trimming took 1 base from V and 2 from J, leaving 10 bases between them. CDR1 and CDR2 (germline): SGHAT, FQNNGV. The CDR3 contains 15 residues. The full variable domain, with the rest looked up from reference TRBV11-2 and TRBJ2-3, is EAGVAQSPRYKIIEKRQSVAFWCNPISGHATLYWYQQILGQGPKLLIQFQNNGVVDDSQLPKDRFSAERLKGVDSTLKIQPAKLEDSAVYLCASSLGSGVTDTQYFGPGTRLTVL.

This clonotype was recorded a few times. V is TRBV18 and J is TRBJ2-3, with D unresolved. CDR1 and CDR2 from the germline V gene are KGHSH and LQKENI. The CDR3 runs 15 residues. V lost 0 bases and J lost 6, with 13 bases in between. CDR3 DNA sequence: TGTGCCAGCTCACCACCTGGGGTAGCTAAGGATACGCAGTATTTT. It encodes CASSPPGVAKDTQYF.

This sequence joins TRBV4-2 and TRBJ2-5, with D uncertain. This CDR3 comprises 16 residues. Germline values: CDR1 LGHNA, CDR2 YNFKEQ. The V end lost 0 bases, the J end lost 7 bases, and 18 bases lay between the germline ends. CDR3 nucleotide sequence: TGTGCCAGCAGCCAAGAAGAGACCTCCATGTCGCGGACCCAGTACTTC. Translation: CASSQEETSMSRTQYF.

V and J are TRBV30 and TRBJ2-7; 9 bases map to TRBD2. CDR1 is GTSNPN, CDR2 SVGIG, per germline (reference sequence). Unmatched junction bases numbered 10, after V lost 3 bases and J lost 4 bases. This CDR3 comprises 15 residues. The CDR3 DNA reads TGTGCCTGGAGCGCACCGGGACTAGCTCGATACGAGCAGTACTTC. It encodes CAWSAPGLARYEQYF.

The V gene is TRBV7-6, the J gene TRBJ2-7, with 12 bases that match TRBD2. This CDR3 has 13 amino acids. The trim removed 5 bases at V and 12 bases at J, leaving 8 bases unmatched. CDR1 is SGHVS, CDR2 FNYEAQ, per germline. As DNA, the CDR3 is TGTGCCAGCAGCCCCGGGACTAGCGGGTCCTTGTACTTC. It encodes CASSPGTSGSLYF.

The rearrangement joins TRBV20-1 to TRBJ2-3; D may be TRBD1 (5 bases). Germline V gives CDR1 DFQATT, CDR2 SNEGSKA (reference sequence). V lost 6 bases and J 6 bases, leaving 10 bases between the germline ends. The CDR3 sequence is 11 residues long. In DNA, the CDR3 is TGCAGTGCGGGGCCAAGGGATACGCAGTATTTT. Amino acid sequence: CSAGPRDTQYF.

The chain couples TRBV7-3 to TRBJ2-5, with D uncertain. V was pared by 1 base and J by 1 base, with 10 bases between. The CDR3 is made up of 15 amino acids. From germline, CDR1 is SGHTA and CDR2 FQGTGA. CDR3 DNA: TGTGCCAGCAGCTTAAGGGCAGGTTCCCAAGAGACCCAGTACTTC. Translation: CASSLRAGSQETQYF.

V usage is TRBV11-3 and J usage is TRBJ2-3; D tentatively fits TRBD1 or TRBD2 (5 bases each). Trimming pared 4 bases from V and 4 bases from J, leaving 12 bases between. CDR3 length: 14 amino acids. Germline values: CDR1 SGHNT, CDR2 YENEEA. CDR3 in DNA: TGTGCCAGCAGCTCCGAGGGGCGGGCAGATACGCAGTATTTT. Translating gives CASSSEGRADTQYF.

The V gene is TRBV10-3, the J gene TRBJ2-1, with 7 bases aligning to TRBD1. The CDR3 spans 15 residues. The germline V gene has CDR1 ENHRY and CDR2 SYGVKD. With 7 bases clipped from V and 4 bases from J, the junction kept 10 bases outside the gene matches. For the CDR3, the DNA is TGTGCCATCAACTCCGGGACAGCCCGATACAATGAGCAGTTCTTC. The encoded protein is CAINSGTARYNEQFF.

The chain is built from TRBV6-2 or TRBV6-3 and TRBJ1-5, with unresolved D. V dropped 3 bases and J dropped 4 bases, with 13 bases sitting between them. The CDR3 is 15 residues long. The V gene's germline CDR1 is MNHEY and CDR2 SVGEGT. The CDR3 here is CASSYYDMRNQPQHF. CDR3 bases: TGTGCCAGCAGTTATTACGACATGAGGAATCAGCCCCAGCATTTT.

This chain joins TRBV11-2 and TRBJ2-3; D unclear. Trimming removed 3 bases from V and 2 bases from J, with 9 bases in between. Germline-derived CDR1 and CDR2 are SGHAT and FQNNGV. The length of the CDR3 is 14 residues. CDR3 nucleotides: TGTGCCAGCAGCTTCTTCCCACTCACAGATACGCAGTATTTT. Residues: CASSFFPLTDTQYF.

The chain employs TRBV6-5 and TRBJ2-1, with D unresolved. CDR1 MNHEY and CDR2 SVGAGI come from the germline V gene. V lost 0 bases and J 0 bases, leaving 12 bases between the germline ends. The CDR3 covers 17 residues. The CDR3 DNA sequence: TGTGCCAGCAGTTACTCGAGTTCCTTTCTCTCCTACAATGAGCAGTTCTTC. Translated: CASSYSSSFLSYNEQFF.